This is a list of T cell receptor beta chains from one sample in a study of T cell clusters in autoimmune cytopenias. TCRdb reprocessed the multiplex PCR reads and reports one entry per CDR3 protein, with no DNA. In all, the sample yields about 7,200 distinct CDR3 sequences. The same data also went into a second study, on T cell repertoires in aging, cancer and after chemotherapy.

The specimen sequenced was peripheral blood. Receptors were obtained from a human donor in good health. The CDR3 runs from the conserved cysteine through the conserved F or W. Where a row states a size, it is once, few, many or the class of an expanded clone; other rows omit it.

clone size: -; V gene: TRBV10-3; J gene: TRBJ2-3; CDR3 protein: CAISDLAGGRADTQYF
clone size: medium-sized; V gene: TRBV10-3; J gene: TRBJ2-2; CDR3 protein: CAIRSGQANTGELFF
clone size: -; V gene: TRBV6-6; J gene: TRBJ1-1; CDR3 protein: CASKMGGVGIDTEAFF
clone size: -; V gene: TRBV10-3; J gene: TRBJ1-4; CDR3 protein: CAISDTIGTGEKLFF
clone size: -; V gene: TRBV4-3; J gene: TRBJ1-5; CDR3 protein: CASSQDRVGQPQHF
clone size: -; V gene: TRBV30; J gene: TRBJ1-5; CDR3 protein: CAWSGVVSNQPQHF
clone size: -; V gene: TRBV30; J gene: TRBJ1-5; CDR3 protein: CAWSLSPRSAAVGEDQPQHF
clone size: -; V gene: TRBV11-1; J gene: TRBJ2-3; CDR3 protein: CASSLDGGAGDTQYF
clone size: -; V gene: TRBV11-2; J gene: TRBJ2-7; CDR3 protein: CASSRGLTSGGIYEQYF
clone size: -; V gene: TRBV7-6; J gene: TRBJ1-5; CDR3 protein: CASSLGGTSQPQHF
clone size: -; V gene: TRBV5-6; J gene: TRBJ2-5; CDR3 protein: CASSGPGLETQYF
clone size: medium-sized; V gene: TRBV19; J gene: TRBJ1-2; CDR3 protein: CASSLGTSNGYTF
clone size: -; V gene: TRBV20-1; J gene: TRBJ2-7; CDR3 protein: CSAQGRGYEQYF
clone size: -; V gene: TRBV20-1; J gene: TRBJ1-2; CDR3 protein: CSARAIRRGYTF
clone size: medium-sized; V gene: TRBV5-4; J gene: TRBJ2-1; CDR3 protein: CASSSPGTGDNEQFF
clone size: medium-sized; V gene: TRBV19; J gene: TRBJ2-2; CDR3 protein: CASSMGWRNTGELFF
clone size: medium-sized; V gene: TRBV6-5; J gene: TRBJ2-7; CDR3 protein: CASISSSYEQYF
clone size: -; V gene: TRBV6-6; J gene: TRBJ1-3; CDR3 protein: CASSPDGSSGNTIYF
clone size: -; V gene: TRBV12-3/TRBV12-4; J gene: TRBJ2-3; CDR3 protein: CASSSGLAGATDTQYF
clone size: medium-sized; V gene: TRBV10-3; J gene: TRBJ2-1; CDR3 protein: CAISERNEQFF
clone size: -; V gene: TRBV7-2; J gene: TRBJ2-1; CDR3 protein: CASSLGVNEQFF
clone size: -; V gene: TRBV5-7; J gene: TRBJ1-2; CDR3 protein: CASTSERPGYGYTF
clone size: medium-sized; V gene: TRBV19; J gene: TRBJ1-5; CDR3 protein: CASSILWVQPQHF
clone size: medium-sized; V gene: TRBV19; J gene: TRBJ2-3; CDR3 protein: CASSIEGLAGPTDTQYF
clone size: -; V gene: TRBV19; J gene: TRBJ1-2; CDR3 protein: CASRGDLNGYTF
clone size: -; V gene: TRBV7-9; J gene: TRBJ1-6; CDR3 protein: CASSSPRTGENSPLHF
clone size: -; V gene: TRBV12-3/TRBV12-4; J gene: TRBJ2-7; CDR3 protein: CASRDSKGGLSYEQYF
clone size: -; V gene: TRBV4-2; J gene: TRBJ1-3; CDR3 protein: CASSQEKTLGNTIYF
clone size: medium-sized; V gene: TRBV24-1; J gene: TRBJ2-3; CDR3 protein: CATSDPPGLAGSADTQYF
clone size: large; V gene: TRBV29-1; J gene: TRBJ2-5; CDR3 protein: CSVEGSVQETQYF
clone size: -; V gene: TRBV12-3/TRBV12-4; J gene: TRBJ2-3; CDR3 protein: CASSRTGPTDTQYF
clone size: medium-sized; V gene: TRBV11-1; J gene: TRBJ1-2; CDR3 protein: CASSTRSGLVYGYTF
clone size: medium-sized; V gene: TRBV12-3/TRBV12-4; J gene: TRBJ1-5; CDR3 protein: CASSFNSNQPQHF
clone size: medium-sized; V gene: TRBV6-1; J gene: TRBJ2-5; CDR3 protein: CASSQRGADETQYF
clone size: -; V gene: TRBV19; J gene: TRBJ2-6; CDR3 protein: CASTQPAGTGGATAGANVLTF
clone size: -; V gene: TRBV20-1; J gene: TRBJ2-3; CDR3 protein: CSAAGGSPDTQYF
clone size: medium-sized; V gene: TRBV29-1; J gene: TRBJ2-2; CDR3 protein: CSVPPTTNTGELFF
clone size: -; V gene: TRBV6-2/TRBV6-3; J gene: TRBJ2-1; CDR3 protein: CASSYSASGNYNEQFF
clone size: -; V gene: TRBV5-3; J gene: TRBJ1-5; CDR3 protein: CARSSQDQPQHF
clone size: medium-sized; V gene: TRBV12-3/TRBV12-4; J gene: TRBJ1-1; CDR3 protein: CASSPPKGMNTEAFF
clone size: -; V gene: TRBV4-2; J gene: TRBJ2-7; CDR3 protein: CASSQGILAGGMEETQYF